The sequence of this T cell receptor beta chain was determined in a study of T cell responses to AZD1222 COVID-19 vaccine. Overall study: Second doses at about 4 or about 12 weeks were pooled.

Study results and caveats: White British ancestry dominated among donors, who included more females, and clonal diversity was possibly underestimated. The breadth and depth of Spike-specific TCRs increased once two AZD1222 doses had been given.

TCRdb's copy holds only in-frame clones and misses some; the assay was immunoSEQ multiplex PCR. The sample shows fewer than 120,000 clones, 88% of them seen only once. Comments on this clone: Its antigen is not identified.

This TCR derives from an adult in good health. This specimen was peripheral blood, taken on day 0 of AZD1222 vaccination.

CDR3: CASQKRGVMGNTIYF. For the CDR3, the DNA is TGTGCCAGTCAGAAGAGGGGGGTTATGGGAAACACCATATATTTT. The chain has TRBV6-5 and TRBJ1-3, with D tentatively TRBD1 (6 bases). This CDR3 region has 15 residues. Per the germline V gene, CDR1 is MNHEY and CDR2 is SVGAGI. V lost 9 bases and J 4 bases, leaving 19 bases between the germline ends.